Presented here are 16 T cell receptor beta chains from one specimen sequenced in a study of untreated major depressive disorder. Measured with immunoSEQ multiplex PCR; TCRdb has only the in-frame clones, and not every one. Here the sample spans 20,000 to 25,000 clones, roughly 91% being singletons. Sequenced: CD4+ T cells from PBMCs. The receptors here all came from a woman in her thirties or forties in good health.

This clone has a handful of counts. CDR3 residues: CASSLIPAGWSNQPQHF. In DNA form, the CDR3 reads TGTGCCAGCAGTTTAATCCCCGCAGGGTGGAGCAATCAGCCCCAGCATTTT. V and J are TRBV28 and TRBJ1-5; weak D call: TRBD1 (5 bases). V was shortened by 2 bases and J by 1 base, with 15 bases between the two germline ends. Germline V gene sequence: CDR1 MDHEN, CDR2 SYDVKM. The CDR3 has 17 residues.

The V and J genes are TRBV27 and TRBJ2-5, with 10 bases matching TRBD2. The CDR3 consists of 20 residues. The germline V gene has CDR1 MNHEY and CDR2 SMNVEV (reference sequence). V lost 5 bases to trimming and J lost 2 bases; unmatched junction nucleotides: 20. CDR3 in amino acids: CASSPLLEREGVGWQETQYF. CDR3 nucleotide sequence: TGTGCCAGCAGTCCCCTTTTGGAGCGGGAGGGAGTAGGATGGCAAGAGACCCAGTACTTC.

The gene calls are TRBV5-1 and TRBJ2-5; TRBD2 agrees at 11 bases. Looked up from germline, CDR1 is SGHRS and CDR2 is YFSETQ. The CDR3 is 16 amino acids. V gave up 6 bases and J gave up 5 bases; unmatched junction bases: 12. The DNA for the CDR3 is TGCGCCAGCAACTTCCTTAGCGGGGGGGCCGTTGAGACCCAGTACTTC. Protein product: CASNFLSGGAVETQYF.

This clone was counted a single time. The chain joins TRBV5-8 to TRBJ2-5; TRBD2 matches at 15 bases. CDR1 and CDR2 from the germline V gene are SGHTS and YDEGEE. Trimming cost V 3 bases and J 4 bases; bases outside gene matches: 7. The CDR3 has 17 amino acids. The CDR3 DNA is TGTGCCAGCAGCTCCGGGACTAGCGGGGGGATTTCAGAGACCCAGTACTTC. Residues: CASSSGTSGGISETQYF.

This CDR3 is CASSLGSPGRKGYTF. In DNA, the CDR3 is TGTGCCAGCAGCTTGGGCAGCCCGGGGAGGAAGGGCTACACCTTC. This sequence joins TRBV5-4 and TRBJ1-2, with D unresolved. The CDR3 contains 15 residues. Between the trimmed V and J ends, which lost 0 bases and 8 bases, there was a span of 17 bases. CDR1 is SGHNT and CDR2 is YYREEE in the germline V gene (reference sequence). Using reference TRBV5-4 and TRBJ1-2 for the parts outside the CDR3, the full variable domain is ETGVTQSPTHLIKTRGQQVTLRCSSQSGHNTVSWYQQALGQGPQFIFQYYREEENGRGNFPPRFSGLQFPNYSSELNVNALELDDSALYLCASSLGSPGRKGYTFGSGTRLTVV.

The DNA for the CDR3 is TGTGCCTGGAGTGGGGGGGCAAACTCTGGAAACACCATATATTTT. It specifies CAWSGGANSGNTIYF. The rearrangement links TRBV30 to TRBJ1-3, with D possibly matching TRBD1 (6 bases). Trimming cost V 1 base and J 0 bases, with 10 bases left between them. Germline CDR1 GTSNPN, CDR2 SVGIG (reference sequence). CDR3 length equals 15 residues.

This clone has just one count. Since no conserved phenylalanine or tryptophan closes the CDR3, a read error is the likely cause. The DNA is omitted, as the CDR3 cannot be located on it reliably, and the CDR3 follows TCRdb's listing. Here the CDR3 reads CASSSHGGGFDL. V gene TRBV5-4 combines with J gene TRBJ2-7; the D segment call TRBD2 is taken from the table without a DNA check. Per germline, CDR1 SGHNT and CDR2 YYREEE (reference sequence). The CDR3 is 12 residues long, counting both termini.

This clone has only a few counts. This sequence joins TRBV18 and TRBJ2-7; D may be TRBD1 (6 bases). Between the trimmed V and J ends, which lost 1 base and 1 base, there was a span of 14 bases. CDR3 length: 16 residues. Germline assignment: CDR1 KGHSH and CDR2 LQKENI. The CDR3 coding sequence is TGTGCCAGCTCACCACAGGGGACGAGGGGGTCCTACGAGCAGTACTTC. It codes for CASSPQGTRGSYEQYF. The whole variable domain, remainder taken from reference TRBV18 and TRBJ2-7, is NAGVMQNPRHLVRRRGQEARLRCSPMKGHSHVYWYRQLPEEGLKFMVYLQKENIIDESGMPKERFSAEFPKEGPSILRIQQVVRGDSAAYFCASSPQGTRGSYEQYFGPGTRLTVT.

The CDR3 DNA reads TGTGCCAGCGGGAACAGGAGGACCTACGAGCAGTACGTC. Its protein product is CASGNRRTYEQYV. The chain carries TRBV6-6 and TRBJ2-7, with D perhaps given as TRBD1 or TRBD2 (5 bases each). This CDR3 contains 13 residues. V lost 8 bases and J lost 2, with 13 bases in between. Germline V gives CDR1 MNHNY, CDR2 SVGAGI (reference sequence).

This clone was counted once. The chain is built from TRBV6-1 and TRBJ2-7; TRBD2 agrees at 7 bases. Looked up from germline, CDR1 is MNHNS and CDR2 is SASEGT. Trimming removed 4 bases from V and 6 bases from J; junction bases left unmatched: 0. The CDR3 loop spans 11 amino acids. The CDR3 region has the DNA TGTGCCAGCAGTGCGGGGGGCGAGCAGTACGTC. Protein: CASSAGGEQYV.

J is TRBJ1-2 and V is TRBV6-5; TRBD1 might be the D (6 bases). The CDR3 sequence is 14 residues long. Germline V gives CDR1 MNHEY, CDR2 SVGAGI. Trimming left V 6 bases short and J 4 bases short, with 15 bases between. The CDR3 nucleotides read TGTGCCAGCAGGAGGGGGGCAGGCTCCTATGGCTACACCTTC. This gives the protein CASRRGAGSYGYTF.

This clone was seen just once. In DNA form, the CDR3 reads TGCGCCAGCAGCTTGCTACAGGTTGGCGGGGCAGGGGGGTACGAGCAGTACTTC. It encodes CASSLLQVGGAGGYEQYF. The chain employs TRBV5-1 and TRBJ2-7, with D possibly being TRBD1 (7 bases). Germline lookup yields CDR1 SGHRS and CDR2 YFSETQ. The CDR3 has 18 amino acids. V lost 1 base and J 4 bases, leaving 24 bases between the germline ends.

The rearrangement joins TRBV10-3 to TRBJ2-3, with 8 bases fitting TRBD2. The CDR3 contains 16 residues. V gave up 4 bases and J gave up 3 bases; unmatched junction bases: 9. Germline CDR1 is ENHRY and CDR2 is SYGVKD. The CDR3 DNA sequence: TGTGCCATCAGTGGTCAGGGTAGCGGGATTACAGATACGCAGTATTTT. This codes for CAISGQGSGITDTQYF.

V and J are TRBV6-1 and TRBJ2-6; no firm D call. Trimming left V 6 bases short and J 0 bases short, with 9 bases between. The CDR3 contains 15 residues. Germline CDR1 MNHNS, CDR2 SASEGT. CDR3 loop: CASRAQVSGANVLTF. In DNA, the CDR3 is TGTGCCAGCAGGGCTCAGGTCTCTGGGGCCAACGTCCTGACTTTC.

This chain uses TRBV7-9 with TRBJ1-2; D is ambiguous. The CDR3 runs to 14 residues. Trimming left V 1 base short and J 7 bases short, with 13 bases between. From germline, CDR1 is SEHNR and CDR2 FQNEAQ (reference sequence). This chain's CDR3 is CASSLGNSGGGYTF. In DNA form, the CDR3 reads TGTGCCAGCAGCTTAGGGAATTCGGGTGGTGGCTACACCTTC.

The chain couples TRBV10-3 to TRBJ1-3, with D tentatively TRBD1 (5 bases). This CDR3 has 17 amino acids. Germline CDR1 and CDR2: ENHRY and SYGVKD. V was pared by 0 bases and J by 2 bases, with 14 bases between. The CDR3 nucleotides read TGTGCCATCAGTGAGTCAGGAGGGACCGCTACTGGAAACACCATATATTTT. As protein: CAISESGGTATGNTIYF.